The source of this T cell receptor (beta chain) is a study of T cells in Graves' hyperthyroidism and ophthalmopathy. Study-wide background: The authors collected peripheral blood at initial diagnosis, before any treatment. General study findings and limits: Ophthalmopathy stood apart from stable hyperthyroidism in a 13 V-J model.

Uncontrolled infection, other autoimmune disease, pregnancy and lactation each barred patients from inclusion. About 9.4 ml fresh peripheral blood yielded the PBMCs. The source material, RNA transcripts, was used to amplify TCR beta CDR3 regions. In the first-round RT-PCR of the TCR CDR3, the HTBI primer set was used. TCRdb called the multiplex PCR reads again in MiXCR, with one record for every CDR3 protein. The table records more than 350,000 distinct CDR3 sequences, nearly 15% of them present only once. V trimming: 9 bases; J trimming: 8 bases; junction bases outside the gene matches: 12. The CDR3 has 14 amino acids. The germline V gene has CDR1 SGHAT and CDR2 FQDESV (reference sequence). This clonotype was counted many times. What it binds is not known.

The source is a woman aged 55-69 years with Graves' ophthalmopathy. The sequencing sample was made of blood. The rearrangement joins TRBV11-1 to TRBJ2-1; TRBD2 aligns across 8 bases. The CDR3 nucleotides are TGTGCCAGAGTGAGCGGGAGAGCTGTGTATGAGCAGTTCTTC. It codes for CARVSGRAVYEQFF.